One T cell receptor (beta chain) is described in this entry. The antigen remains undetermined. This record comes from a study of OX40 agonist ivuxolimab in advanced cancers. On the study more broadly: Of the participants, about 40% had some prior anti-PD-1, anti-PD-L1 or anti-CTLA-4 therapy, which was allowed. Notes on the study in general: Dosing at 0.1 to 3.0 mg/kg was accompanied by clonal expansion of CD4+ and CD8+ blood T cells by week 6.

The CDR3 runs 16 residues. V was trimmed by 6 bases and J by 2 bases, leaving 20 bases between them. The germline CDR1 and CDR2 sequences are MNHNY and SVGAGI (reference sequence). Sequencing was performed with immunoSEQ multiplex PCR; in TCRdb, only in-frame clones are kept and a portion is missing. The repertoire holds over 60,000 clones, with 70% to 85% as singletons. V is TRBV6-6 and J is TRBJ2-7, with a tentative D call TRBD1 (6 bases). Source: CD4+ or CD8+ T cells sorted from blood, taken in a trial of the OX40 agonist ivuxolimab. The receptor comes from an adult with an advanced solid tumor such as melanoma, head and neck, liver or kidney cancer. The CDR3 is CASSPTTGFAAYEQYF. The CDR3 DNA reads as TGTGCCAGCAGCCCTACCACAGGGTTCGCTGCCTACGAGCAGTACTTC.